This is a list of T cell receptor beta chains from one sample in a study of blood T cells in healthy people across ages. TCRdb reanalysed the 5' RACE reads using MiXCR and keeps one entry per CDR3 protein. Counted here are about 1.7 million distinct CDR3 sequences, over 25% occurring once; the ten biggest clones make up about 8%. The sequencing sample was made of blood. These receptors were obtained from a woman in her twenties or thirties in good health. CDR3s include the opening cysteine and the closing phenylalanine or tryptophan. D genes are given only for firm matches. Clone size is shown for a subset of rows, as once, few, many or a class of expanded clone.

TRBV4-1	13	NA	TRBJ1-1	many	TGCGCCAGCAGCGTGGCTCTGAACACTGAAGCTTTCTTT	CASSVALNTEAFF
TRBV29-1	14	NA	TRBJ1-2	few	TGCAGCGTCAGGGACGGCCAATCAGCCTATGGCTACACCTTC	CSVRDGQSAYGYTF
TRBV6-5	18	TRBD2	TRBJ2-3	NA	TGTGCCAGCAGTTACCGGACTAGCGGGAGGAGGAGCACAGATACGCAGTATTTT	CASSYRTSGRRSTDTQYF
TRBV24-1	13	NA	TRBJ2-3	few	TGTGCCACCAGTGACGAGACGGGACATACGCAGTATTTT	CATSDETGHTQYF
TRBV7-9	14	NA	TRBJ1-2	NA	TGTGCCAGCAGCTTGTCCGCCGAGGGGCCTGGCTACACCTTC	CASSLSAEGPGYTF
TRBV10-2	16	NA	TRBJ2-3	NA	TGCGCCAGCAGTGAGAGAGCGCAGGGAAGCACAGATACGCAGTATTTT	CASSERAQGSTDTQYF
TRBV5-1	14	NA	TRBJ1-6	NA	TGCGCCAGCAGCTTGACAGGGACAAATTCACCCCTCCACTTT	CASSLTGTNSPLHF
TRBV27	14	TRBD1	TRBJ2-7	few	TGTGCCAGCAGGCCAGGGGGCGCAGCCTACGAGCAGTACTTC	CASRPGGAAYEQYF
TRBV7-2	13	NA	TRBJ2-5	NA	TGTGCCAGCAGCTTAGAAGTGGGCCGGACCCAGTACTTC	CASSLEVGRTQYF
TRBV24-1	14	NA	TRBJ2-2	NA	TGTGCCACCAGTGATCCCAGGGGAGCCGGGGAGCTGTTTTTT	CATSDPRGAGELFF
TRBV15	16	TRBD2	TRBJ2-1	few	TGTGCCACCAGCACAGGCGGAAGCGGGGTGCCAAATGGGCAGTTCTTC	CATSTGGSGVPNGQFF
TRBV12-3/TRBV12-4	15	TRBD2	TRBJ2-1	NA	TGTGCCAGCAGACGGCGGGCTAGCGGGAGTAATGAGCAGTTCTTC	CASRRRASGSNEQFF
TRBV20-1	13	NA	TRBJ2-5	NA	TGCAGTGCTAGCAGGGTCGTCCGGGAGACCCAGTACTTC	CSASRVVRETQYF
TRBV29-1	17	TRBD2	TRBJ2-4	many	TGCAGCGTGAACCCCGGCCTAGCGGGTAAAGCCAAAAACATTCAGTACTTC	CSVNPGLAGKAKNIQYF
TRBV6-1	14	NA	TRBJ2-2	NA	TGTGCCATCTCCGGGACGGCGAACACCGGGGAGCTGTTTTTT	CAISGTANTGELFF
TRBV5-1	13	NA	TRBJ2-3	many	TGCGCCAGCAGCTTGGAGATGTCAGATACGCAGTATTTT	CASSLEMSDTQYF
TRBV6-6	14	NA	TRBJ1-1	NA	TGTGCCAGCAGCAAACGTGACGTGAACACTGAAGCTTTCTTT	CASSKRDVNTEAFF
TRBV20-1	15	TRBD2	TRBJ2-7	NA	TGCAGTGTAGGCCGGACTAGCGGGACCCGCTACGAGCAGTACTTC	CSVGRTSGTRYEQYF
TRBV12-3/TRBV12-4	15	NA	TRBJ2-2	NA	TGTGCCAGCATCCCCCGACAGGCGAACACCGGGGAGCTGTTTTTT	CASIPRQANTGELFF
TRBV7-9	16	TRBD2	TRBJ2-3	once	TGTGCCAGCAGCTCCAGGCTAGCGGGAGCTAAAGATACGCAGTATTTT	CASSSRLAGAKDTQYF
TRBV10-1	15	NA	TRBJ2-5	NA	TGCGCCAGCAGTGACGCGAGCGGCCCCCAAGAGACCCAGTACTTC	CASSDASGPQETQYF
TRBV7-9	18	TRBD2	TRBJ2-3	NA	TGTGCCAGCAGCTGGCCCCTAGCGGGAGGGTCGGGCACAGATACGCAGTATTTT	CASSWPLAGGSGTDTQYF
TRBV5-4	13	NA	TRBJ2-5	NA	TGTGTCAGCAGCTTGGATCGTCTGGAGACCCAGTACTTC	CVSSLDRLETQYF
TRBV20-1	15	TRBD2	TRBJ2-3	NA	TGCAGTGCATTCCCTACGGCGGGGGGCACAGATACGCAGTATTTT	CSAFPTAGGTDTQYF
TRBV20-1	16	NA	TRBJ2-7	NA	TGCAGTGCTAGAGATTTCGAGGTGGGGGCCGGCTACGAGCAGTACTTC	CSARDFEVGAGYEQYF
TRBV29-1	12	NA	TRBJ2-7	few	TGCAGCGCCAGCAAAGGACCCAGCGAGCAGTACTTC	CSASKGPSEQYF
TRBV3-1	15	NA	TRBJ1-1	NA	TGTGCCAGCAGGCGACAAGGGGCTTGGGGCACTGAAGCTTTCTTT	CASRRQGAWGTEAFF
TRBV11-1	14	TRBD2	TRBJ2-7	many	TGTGCCAGCAGACTAGCGGGGGCGGCCTACGAGCAGTACTTC	CASRLAGAAYEQYF
TRBV9	15	TRBD1	TRBJ2-5	few	TGTGCCAGCAGCGTAGACAGGGGGTCTGCAGAGACCCAGTACTTC	CASSVDRGSAETQYF
TRBV29-1	13	NA	TRBJ2-3	many	TGCAGCGTTGAAGGTTCTAGCACAGATACGCAGTATTTT	CSVEGSSTDTQYF
TRBV29-1	15	NA	TRBJ1-1	NA	TGCAGCGTTGAAGATCGGGGACATTTGAACACTGAAGCTTTCTTT	CSVEDRGHLNTEAFF
TRBV6-2/TRBV6-3	16	NA	TRBJ2-5	few	TGTGCCAGCAGTTACCCCCCAGGGCAGTTTACGGAGACCCAGTACTTC	CASSYPPGQFTETQYF
TRBV20-1	14	NA	TRBJ2-7	many	TGCAGTGCTAGAGAGGATAGCGCGAGTTACGAGCAGTACTTC	CSAREDSASYEQYF